This T cell receptor beta chain comes out of a study of blood T cell repertoires in COVID-19. The wider study: Acute and convalescent COVID-19 samples came from the United States, Italy and Spain. From T cells, B-cell-depleted T cells, or PBMCs came the material, which was cDNA or gDNA.

In the authors' methods: How many nucleated cells were present was estimated from reference gene primer amplification. Some clones are missing from TCRdb's copy, which holds only in-frame ones; the method was immunoSEQ multiplex PCR. D and trimming were read from the DNA, whereas the V and J calls and clone size are those reported in that table. The sample has under 70,000 clones; about nine tenths are singletons. The CDR3 is 15 amino acids. CDR1 and CDR2 from the germline V gene are SGDLS and YYNGEE. J lost 4 bases, V lost 0 bases, and 2 bases had no gene match. V usage is TRBV9 and J usage is TRBJ2-1, with 9 nucleotides matching TRBD2. This TCR was sampled from a woman younger than 35 with acute or convalescent COVID-19. Sequences were obtained from peripheral blood. In nucleotides, the CDR3 is TGTGCCAGCAGCGTAGTAGCGGGAGATTACAATGAGCAGTTCTTC. Protein product: CASSVVAGDYNEQFF.